These T cell receptor beta chains were read from a single sample in a study of technical replicates of blood from four donors. TCRdb's table, derived via immunoSEQ multiplex PCR, lists solely in-frame clones and lacks some. Of about 82,000 clones in the sample, roughly 90% were seen once. The source material was T cells isolated from PBMCs. All receptors come from a human donor in good health. CDR3s include the opening cysteine and the closing phenylalanine or tryptophan. Each record gives: V gene, J gene, D gene, CDR3 protein. A D gene is named only where the DNA matches it firmly.

>TRBV27|TRBJ1-1|.
CASRVRDMNTEAFF
>TRBV5-8|TRBJ1-4|.
CASSLPGESTNEKLFF
>TRBV6-1|TRBJ2-5|.
CASSGGRGETQYF
>TRBV14|TRBJ2-7|TRBD2
CASSPPSGRASEQYF
>TRBV10-3|TRBJ2-1|TRBD2
CAISESGTSANNEQFF
>TRBV9|TRBJ2-7|TRBD2
CASSPLPSGSPNEQYF
>TRBV6-1|TRBJ1-2|.
CASHTGPFYGYTF
>TRBV7-3|TRBJ1-3|.
CASSLSPNSGNTIYF
>TRBV21-1|TRBJ2-6|.
CASSTGQVPPGANVLTF
>TRBV4-1|TRBJ2-7|.
CASSQEGGRSYEQYF
>TRBV9|TRBJ2-1|TRBD2
CASSVAGWTSGSEGEQFF
>TRBV19|TRBJ1-5|TRBD1
CATRDSYNQPQHF
>TRBV7-9|TRBJ2-3|TRBD1
CASSSRDRGDDTQYF
>TRBV28|TRBJ2-1|TRBD2
CASSIKSSGKSQQFF
>TRBV6-5|TRBJ1-5|.
CASSIGPTSNQPQHF
>TRBV27|TRBJ1-5|.
CASSYQGGGGNQPQHF
>TRBV11-2|TRBJ2-2|TRBD1
CASADRGQLGHNTGELFF
>TRBV11-3|TRBJ2-7|.
CASSLEADISYEQYF
>TRBV6-4|TRBJ2-1|TRBD2
CASSDSGTSGVEQFF
>TRBV4-2|TRBJ2-7|.
CASSLRGSYEQYF
>TRBV25-1|TRBJ1-4|TRBD1
CASSEHSDRGREKLFF
>TRBV15|TRBJ1-5|.
CATSSDRGSGQPQHF
>TRBV6-1|TRBJ2-1|TRBD2
CASSVGLAGGYNEQFF
>TRBV30|TRBJ2-7|.
CAWSVMPGFSYEQYF
>TRBV2|TRBJ2-3|.
CASSEVATTQYF
>TRBV7-2|TRBJ1-5|.
CASSSRQGNQPQHF
>TRBV5-1|TRBJ1-1|.
CASSPTTGVNTEAFF
>TRBV20-1|TRBJ2-1|.
CSARSNNEQFF
>TRBV11-2|TRBJ2-1|.
CASSLGQVNEQFF
>TRBV27|TRBJ1-1|.
CASSFRSRGEAFF
>TRBV27|TRBJ1-1|.
CASSTAGNTEAFF
>TRBV7-2|TRBJ1-2|TRBD1
CASSYGSGTASFVYGYTF
>TRBV30|TRBJ2-2|.
CACKVARELFF
>TRBV4-1|TRBJ2-1|.
CASSQGLFGLEDNEQFF
>TRBV25-1|TRBJ2-1|.
CASSETGSLRYNEQFF
>TRBV4-2|TRBJ2-7|TRBD2
CASSQAPGLAVYEQYF
>TRBV7-3|TRBJ2-5|TRBD2
CASSLSGLAGVWETQYF
>TRBV5-7|TRBJ1-5|.
CASSLDRGKQPQHF
>TRBV27|TRBJ2-1|TRBD1
CASSFLSVGQGLALGPYNEQFF
>TRBV28|TRBJ2-1|TRBD2
CASSFAGGGSNEQFF
>TRBV19|TRBJ2-6|TRBD1
CASSSVQGAGANVLTF
>TRBV7-6|TRBJ2-1|.
CASSLSASELDEQFF
>TRBV6-5|TRBJ1-2|.
CASSYGQYLGYTF
>TRBV7-9|TRBJ2-1|.
CASSLVYGTYNEQFF
>TRBV6-5|TRBJ1-1|TRBD1
CASSYPGQGNTEAFF
>TRBV5-4|TRBJ2-3|.
CASSLAGGYTQYF
>TRBV7-2|TRBJ2-3|TRBD1
CASSRDSNTDTQYF
>TRBV9|TRBJ2-7|.
CASTPYGANEQYF
>TRBV6-5|TRBJ2-5|TRBD2
CASSRTWGGQETQYF
>TRBV7-3|TRBJ2-1|TRBD2
CASSPNLLAGYNEQFF
>TRBV5-1|TRBJ2-7|TRBD2
CASSPLADLGYEQYF
>TRBV11-2|TRBJ2-1|.
CASSLAWRLVDNEQFF
>TRBV5-4|TRBJ1-2|.
CASSLWGGLDYGYTF
>TRBV11-2|TRBJ2-1|TRBD2
CASSPLLAGEQFF
>TRBV14|TRBJ2-1|TRBD2
CASSQVAGVLLLTYNEQFF
>TRBV6-1|TRBJ2-5|.
CASSEGLSQETQYF